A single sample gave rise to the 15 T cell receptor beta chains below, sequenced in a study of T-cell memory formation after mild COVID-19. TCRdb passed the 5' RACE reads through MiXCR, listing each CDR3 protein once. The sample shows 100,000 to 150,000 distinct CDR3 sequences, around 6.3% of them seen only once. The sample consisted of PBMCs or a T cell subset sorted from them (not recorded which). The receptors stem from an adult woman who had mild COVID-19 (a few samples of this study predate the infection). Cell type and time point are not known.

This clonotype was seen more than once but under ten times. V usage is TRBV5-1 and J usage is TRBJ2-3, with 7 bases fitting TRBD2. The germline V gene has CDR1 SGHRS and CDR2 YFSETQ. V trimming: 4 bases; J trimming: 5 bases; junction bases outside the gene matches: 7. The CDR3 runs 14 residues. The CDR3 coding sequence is TGCGCCAGCAGCATCCGGACTAGTCTAGATACGCAGTATTTT. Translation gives CASSIRTSLDTQYF.

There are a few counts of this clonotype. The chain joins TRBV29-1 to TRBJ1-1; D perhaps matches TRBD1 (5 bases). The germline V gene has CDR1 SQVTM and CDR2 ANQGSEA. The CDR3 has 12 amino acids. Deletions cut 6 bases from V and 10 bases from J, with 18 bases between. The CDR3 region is CSVAGGDLGAFF. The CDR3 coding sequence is TGCAGCGTCGCCGGAGGGGACCTAGGAGCTTTCTTT.

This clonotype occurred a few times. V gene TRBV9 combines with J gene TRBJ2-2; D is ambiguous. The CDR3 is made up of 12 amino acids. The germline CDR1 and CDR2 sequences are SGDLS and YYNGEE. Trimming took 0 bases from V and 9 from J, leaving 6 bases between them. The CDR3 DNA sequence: TGTGCCAGCAGCGTAGATGACCGGGAGCTGTTTTTT. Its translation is CASSVDDRELFF.

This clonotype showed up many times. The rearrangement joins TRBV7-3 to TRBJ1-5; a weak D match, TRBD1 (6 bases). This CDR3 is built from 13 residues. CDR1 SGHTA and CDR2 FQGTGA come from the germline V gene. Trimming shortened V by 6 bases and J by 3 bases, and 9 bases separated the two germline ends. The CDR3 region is CASSQGINQPQHF. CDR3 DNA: TGTGCCAGCAGTCAGGGGATCAATCAGCCCCAGCATTTT.

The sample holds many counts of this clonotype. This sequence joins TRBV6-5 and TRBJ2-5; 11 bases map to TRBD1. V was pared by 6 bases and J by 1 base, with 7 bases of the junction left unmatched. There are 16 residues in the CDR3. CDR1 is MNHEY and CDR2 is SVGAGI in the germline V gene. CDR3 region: CASRRGQGAPQETQYF. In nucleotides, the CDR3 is TGTGCCAGCAGACGCGGACAGGGGGCACCCCAAGAGACCCAGTACTTC.

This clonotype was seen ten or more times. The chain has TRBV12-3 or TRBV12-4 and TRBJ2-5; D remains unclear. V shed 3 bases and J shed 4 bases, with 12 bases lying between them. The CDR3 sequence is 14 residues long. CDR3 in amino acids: CASSLNPRGETQYF. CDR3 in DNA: TGTGCCAGCAGTTTGAACCCCAGAGGAGAGACCCAGTACTTC.

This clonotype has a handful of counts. The CDR3 protein is CASSVLAGGVETQYF. The CDR3 DNA reads TGTGCCAGCAGCGTCCTAGCGGGGGGCGTTGAGACCCAGTACTTC. The chain carries TRBV11-2 and TRBJ2-5, with 11 bases matching TRBD2. Unmatched junction bases numbered 7, after V lost 5 bases and J lost 5 bases. This CDR3 is built from 15 residues. CDR1 SGHAT and CDR2 FQNNGV come from the germline V gene. Based on the CDR3 plus reference TRBV11-2 and TRBJ2-5, the full variable domain is EAGVAQSPRYKIIEKRQSVAFWCNPISGHATLYWYQQILGQGPKLLIQFQNNGVVDDSQLPKDRFSAERLKGVDSTLKIQPAKLEDSAVYLCASSVLAGGVETQYFGPGTRLLVL.

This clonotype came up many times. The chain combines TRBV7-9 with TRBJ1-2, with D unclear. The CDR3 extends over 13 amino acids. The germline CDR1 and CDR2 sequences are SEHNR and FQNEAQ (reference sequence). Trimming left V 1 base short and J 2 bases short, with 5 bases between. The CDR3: CASSLEGNYGYTF. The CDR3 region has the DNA TGTGCCAGCAGCTTAGAAGGGAACTATGGCTACACCTTC.

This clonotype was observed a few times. CDR3 residues: CASSSGGAPETQYF. The CDR3 DNA reads TGTGCCAGCAGCTCCGGGGGGGCCCCAGAGACCCAGTACTTC. The gene calls are TRBV7-2 and TRBJ2-5; 8 bases map to TRBD2. There are 14 residues in the CDR3. Germline loops: CDR1 SGHTA, CDR2 FQGNSA. V shed 4 bases, J shed 4 bases, and the junction held 5 bases outside the gene matches.

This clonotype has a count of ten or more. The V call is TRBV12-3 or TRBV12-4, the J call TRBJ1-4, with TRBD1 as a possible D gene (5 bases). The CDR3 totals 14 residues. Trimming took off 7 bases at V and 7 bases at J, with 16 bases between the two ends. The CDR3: CASNRQGLFEKLFF. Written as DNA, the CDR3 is TGTGCCAGCAATCGGCAGGGACTTTTTGAAAAACTGTTTTTT.

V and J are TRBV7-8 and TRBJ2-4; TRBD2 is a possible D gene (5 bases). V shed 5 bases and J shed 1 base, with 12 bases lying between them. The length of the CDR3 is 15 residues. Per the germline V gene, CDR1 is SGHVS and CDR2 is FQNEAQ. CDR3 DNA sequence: TGTGCCAGCAGCCCACTAGGGCTCGCCAAAAACATTCAGTACTTC. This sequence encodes CASSPLGLAKNIQYF.

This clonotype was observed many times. This CDR3 reads CASSPGQGFSPLHF. The CDR3 bases are TGTGCCAGCAGTCCCGGACAGGGATTTTCACCCCTCCACTTT. The chain joins TRBV12-3 or TRBV12-4 to TRBJ1-6; 8 positions match TRBD1. V was pared by 5 bases and J by 9 bases, with 6 bases of the junction left unmatched. The CDR3 is 14 residues long.

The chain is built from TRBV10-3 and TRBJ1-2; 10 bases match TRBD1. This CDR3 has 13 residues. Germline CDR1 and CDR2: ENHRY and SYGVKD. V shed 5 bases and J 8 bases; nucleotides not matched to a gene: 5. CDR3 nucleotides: TGTGCCATCAGTCCGGGACAGGGGAGCGGCTACACCTTC. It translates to CAISPGQGSGYTF.

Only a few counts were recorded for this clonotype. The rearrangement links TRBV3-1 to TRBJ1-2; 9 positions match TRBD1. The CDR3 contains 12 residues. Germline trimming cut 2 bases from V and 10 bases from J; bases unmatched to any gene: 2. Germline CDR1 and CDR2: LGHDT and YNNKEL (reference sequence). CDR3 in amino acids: CASSQRQGDYTF. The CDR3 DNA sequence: TGTGCCAGCAGCCAACGACAGGGGGACTACACCTTC.

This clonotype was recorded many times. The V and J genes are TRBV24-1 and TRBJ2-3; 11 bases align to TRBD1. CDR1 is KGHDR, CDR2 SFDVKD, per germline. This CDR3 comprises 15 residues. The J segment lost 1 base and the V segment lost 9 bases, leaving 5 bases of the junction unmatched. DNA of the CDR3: TGTGCCACCGGACAGGGGGCTCTACGCACAGATACGCAGTATTTT. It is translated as CATGQGALRTDTQYF.